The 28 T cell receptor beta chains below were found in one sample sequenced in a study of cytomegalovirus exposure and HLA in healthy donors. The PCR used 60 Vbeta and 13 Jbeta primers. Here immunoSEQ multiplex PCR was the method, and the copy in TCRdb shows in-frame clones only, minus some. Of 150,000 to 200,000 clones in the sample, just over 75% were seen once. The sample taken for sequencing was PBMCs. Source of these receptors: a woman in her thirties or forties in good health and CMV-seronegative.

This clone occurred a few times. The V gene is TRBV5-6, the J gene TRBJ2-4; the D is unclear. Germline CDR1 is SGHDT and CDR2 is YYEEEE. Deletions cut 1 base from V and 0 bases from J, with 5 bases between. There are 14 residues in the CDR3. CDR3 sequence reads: CASSLNLAKNIQYF. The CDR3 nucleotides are TGTGCCAGCAGCTTGAATCTAGCCAAAAACATTCAGTACTTC.

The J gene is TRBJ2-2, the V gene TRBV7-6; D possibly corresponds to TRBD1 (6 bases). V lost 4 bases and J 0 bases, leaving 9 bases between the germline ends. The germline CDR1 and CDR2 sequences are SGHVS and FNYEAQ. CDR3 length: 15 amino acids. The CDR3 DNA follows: TGTGCCAGCAGCTCCCGGACAGCGAACACCGGGGAGCTGTTTTTT. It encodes CASSSRTANTGELFF.

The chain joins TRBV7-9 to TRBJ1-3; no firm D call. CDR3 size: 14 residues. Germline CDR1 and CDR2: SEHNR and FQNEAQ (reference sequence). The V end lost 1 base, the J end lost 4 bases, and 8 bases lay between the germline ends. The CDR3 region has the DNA TGTGCCAGCAGCTTAGAACAGAGAGGAAACACCATATATTTT. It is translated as CASSLEQRGNTIYF.

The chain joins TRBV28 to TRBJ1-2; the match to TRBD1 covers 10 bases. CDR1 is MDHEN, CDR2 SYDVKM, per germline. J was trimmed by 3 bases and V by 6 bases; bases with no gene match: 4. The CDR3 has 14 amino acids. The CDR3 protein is CASRTGGRDYGYTF. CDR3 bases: TGTGCCAGCAGGACAGGGGGCAGAGACTATGGCTACACCTTC.

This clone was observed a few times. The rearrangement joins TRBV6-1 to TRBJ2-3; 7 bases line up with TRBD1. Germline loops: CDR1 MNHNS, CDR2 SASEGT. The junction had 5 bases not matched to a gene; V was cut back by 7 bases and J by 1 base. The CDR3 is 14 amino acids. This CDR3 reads CASITGDRTDTQYF. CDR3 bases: TGTGCCAGCATTACAGGGGATCGCACAGATACGCAGTATTTT.

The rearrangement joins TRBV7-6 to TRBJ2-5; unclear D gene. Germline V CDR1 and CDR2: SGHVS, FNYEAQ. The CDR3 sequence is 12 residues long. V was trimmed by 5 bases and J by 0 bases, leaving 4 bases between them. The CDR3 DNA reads TGTGCCAGCAGCGTTAACCAAGAGACCCAGTACTTC. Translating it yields CASSVNQETQYF.

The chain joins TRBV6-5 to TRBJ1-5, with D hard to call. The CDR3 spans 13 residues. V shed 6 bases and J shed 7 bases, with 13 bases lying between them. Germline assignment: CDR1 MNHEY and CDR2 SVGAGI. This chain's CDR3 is CASRNAGSQPQHF. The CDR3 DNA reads TGTGCCAGCAGAAACGCCGGGTCGCAGCCCCAGCATTTT.

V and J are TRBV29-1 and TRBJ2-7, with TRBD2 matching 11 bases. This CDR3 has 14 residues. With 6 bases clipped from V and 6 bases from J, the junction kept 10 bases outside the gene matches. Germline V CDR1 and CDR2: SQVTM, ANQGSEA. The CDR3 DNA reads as TGCAGCGTCGGGATAGCGGGAGGGCCAGCCGAGCAGTACTTC. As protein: CSVGIAGGPAEQYF.

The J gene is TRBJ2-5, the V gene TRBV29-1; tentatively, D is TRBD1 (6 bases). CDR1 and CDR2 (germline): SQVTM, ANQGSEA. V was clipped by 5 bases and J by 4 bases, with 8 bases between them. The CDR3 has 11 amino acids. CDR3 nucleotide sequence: TGCAGCGTTTCCAGGGGAGAGACCCAGTACTTC. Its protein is CSVSRGETQYF. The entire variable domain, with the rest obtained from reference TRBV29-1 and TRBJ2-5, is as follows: SAVISQKPSRDICQRGTSLTIQCQVDSQVTMMFWYRQQPGQSLTLIATANQGSEATYESGFVIDKFPISRPNLTFSTLTVSNMSPEDSSIYLCSVSRGETQYFGPGTRLLVL.

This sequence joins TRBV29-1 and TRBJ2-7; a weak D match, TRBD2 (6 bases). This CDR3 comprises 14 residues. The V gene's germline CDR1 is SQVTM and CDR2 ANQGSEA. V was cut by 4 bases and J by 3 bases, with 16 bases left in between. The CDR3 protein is CSVASEVGLYEQYF. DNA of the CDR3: TGCAGCGTTGCCTCGGAGGTGGGACTCTACGAGCAGTACTTC.

The CDR3 region is CASSTQSNEKLFF. The DNA for the CDR3 is TGTGCCAGCAGTACACAGAGTAATGAAAAACTGTTTTTT. The V gene is TRBV6-5, the J gene TRBJ1-4; D ambiguous. Per germline, CDR1 MNHEY and CDR2 SVGAGI. Trimming took 5 bases from V and 4 from J, leaving 8 bases between them. The CDR3 runs to 13 residues.

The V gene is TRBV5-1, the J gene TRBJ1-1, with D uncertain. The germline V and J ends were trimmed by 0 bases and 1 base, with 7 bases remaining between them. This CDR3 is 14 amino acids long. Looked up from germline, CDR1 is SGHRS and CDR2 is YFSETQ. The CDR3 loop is CASSLGHRNTEAFF. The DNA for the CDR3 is TGCGCCAGCAGCTTGGGGCATCGGAACACTGAAGCTTTCTTT.

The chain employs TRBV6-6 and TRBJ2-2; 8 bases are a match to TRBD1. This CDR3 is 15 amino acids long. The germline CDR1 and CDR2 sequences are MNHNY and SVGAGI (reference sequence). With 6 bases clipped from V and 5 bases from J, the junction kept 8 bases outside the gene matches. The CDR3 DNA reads TGTGCCAGCAGCCGCTCGACAGGGGAGACCGGGGAGCTGTTTTTT. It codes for CASSRSTGETGELFF.

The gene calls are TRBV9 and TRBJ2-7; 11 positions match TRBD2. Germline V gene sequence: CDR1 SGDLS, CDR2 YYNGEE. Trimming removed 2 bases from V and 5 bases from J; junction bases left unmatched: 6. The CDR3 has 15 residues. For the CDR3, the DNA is TGTGCCAGCAGCGTTTATCCGGGACTAGCGGACGAGCAGTACTTC. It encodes CASSVYPGLADEQYF.

The CDR3 is CASSLTGVYYTF. Written as DNA, the CDR3 is TGTGCCAGCAGCTTGACCGGGGTCTACTACACCTTC. This chain connects TRBV7-9 to TRBJ1-2; the D is unclear. This CDR3 contains 12 residues. Germline V CDR1 and CDR2: SEHNR, FQNEAQ (reference sequence). V was cut by 3 bases and J by 10 bases, with 12 bases left in between. The full variable domain, with the rest looked up from reference TRBV7-9 and TRBJ1-2, is DTGVSQNPRHKITKRGQNVTFRCDPISEHNRLYWYRQTLGQGPEFLTYFQNEAQLEKSRLLSDRFSAERPKGSFSTLEIQRTEQGDSAMYLCASSLTGVYYTFGSGTRLTVV.

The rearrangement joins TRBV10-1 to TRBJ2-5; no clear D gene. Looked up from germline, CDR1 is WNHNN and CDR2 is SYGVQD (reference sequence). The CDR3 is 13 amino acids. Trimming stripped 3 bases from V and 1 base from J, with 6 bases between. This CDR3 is CASSENSQETQYF. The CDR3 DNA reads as TGCGCCAGCAGTGAAAACTCCCAAGAGACCCAGTACTTC.

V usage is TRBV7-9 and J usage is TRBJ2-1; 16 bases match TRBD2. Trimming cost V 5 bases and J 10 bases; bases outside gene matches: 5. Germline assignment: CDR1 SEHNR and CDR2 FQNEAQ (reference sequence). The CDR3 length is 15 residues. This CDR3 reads CASSAGTSGREEQFF. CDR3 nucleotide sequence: TGTGCCAGCAGCGCGGGGACTAGCGGGAGGGAGGAGCAGTTCTTC. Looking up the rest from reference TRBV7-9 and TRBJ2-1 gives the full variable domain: DTGVSQNPRHKITKRGQNVTFRCDPISEHNRLYWYRQTLGQGPEFLTYFQNEAQLEKSRLLSDRFSAERPKGSFSTLEIQRTEQGDSAMYLCASSAGTSGREEQFFGPGTRLTVL.

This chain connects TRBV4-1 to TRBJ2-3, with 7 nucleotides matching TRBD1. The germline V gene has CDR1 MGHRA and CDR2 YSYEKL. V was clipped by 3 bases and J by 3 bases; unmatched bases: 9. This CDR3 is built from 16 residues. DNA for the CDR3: TGCGCCAGCAGCCAGGACAGGTCCCCCGTGACAGATACGCAGTATTTT. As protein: CASSQDRSPVTDTQYF.

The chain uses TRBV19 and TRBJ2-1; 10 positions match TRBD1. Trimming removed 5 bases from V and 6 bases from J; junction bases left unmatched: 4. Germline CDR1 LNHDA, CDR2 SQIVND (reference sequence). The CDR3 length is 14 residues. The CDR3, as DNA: TGTGCCAGTAGTGTCGGACAGGGGGTCAATGAGCAGTTCTTC. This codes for CASSVGQGVNEQFF. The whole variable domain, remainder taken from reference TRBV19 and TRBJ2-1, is DGGITQSPKYLFRKEGQNVTLSCEQNLNHDAMYWYRQDPGQGLRLIYYSQIVNDFQKGDIAEGYSVSREKKESFPLTVTSAQKNPTAFYLCASSVGQGVNEQFFGPGTRLTVL.

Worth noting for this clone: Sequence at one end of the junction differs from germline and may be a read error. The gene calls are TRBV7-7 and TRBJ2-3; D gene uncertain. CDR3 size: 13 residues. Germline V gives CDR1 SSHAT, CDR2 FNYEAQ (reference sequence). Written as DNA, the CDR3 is TGTGCTAGCAGCTTAAGACTCACAGATACGCAGTATTTT. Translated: CASSLRLTDTQYF. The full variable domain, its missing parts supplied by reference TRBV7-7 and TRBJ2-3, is GAGVSQSPRYKVTKRGQDVTLRCDPISSHATLYWYQQALGQGPEFLTYFNYEAQPDKSGLPSDRFSAERPEGSISTLTIQRTEQRDSAMYRCASSLRLTDTQYFGPGTRLTVL.

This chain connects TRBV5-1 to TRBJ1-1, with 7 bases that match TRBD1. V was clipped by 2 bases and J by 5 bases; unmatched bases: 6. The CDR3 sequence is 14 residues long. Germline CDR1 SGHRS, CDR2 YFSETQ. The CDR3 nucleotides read TGCGCCAGCAGCTTTAACAACAGGGGAACTGAAGCTTTCTTT. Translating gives CASSFNNRGTEAFF.

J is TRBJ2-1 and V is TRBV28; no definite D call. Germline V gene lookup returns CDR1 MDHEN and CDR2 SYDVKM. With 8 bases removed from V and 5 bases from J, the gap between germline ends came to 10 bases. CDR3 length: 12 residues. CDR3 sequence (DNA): TGTGCCAGCCTCACGACTCACAATGAGCAGTTCTTC. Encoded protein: CASLTTHNEQFF.

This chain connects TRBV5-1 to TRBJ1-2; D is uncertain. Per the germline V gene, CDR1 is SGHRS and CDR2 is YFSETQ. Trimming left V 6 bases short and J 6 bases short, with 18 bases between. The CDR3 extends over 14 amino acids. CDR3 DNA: TGCGCCAGCACTCCCAAGGACCCTAGCCATGGCTACACCTTC. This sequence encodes CASTPKDPSHGYTF.

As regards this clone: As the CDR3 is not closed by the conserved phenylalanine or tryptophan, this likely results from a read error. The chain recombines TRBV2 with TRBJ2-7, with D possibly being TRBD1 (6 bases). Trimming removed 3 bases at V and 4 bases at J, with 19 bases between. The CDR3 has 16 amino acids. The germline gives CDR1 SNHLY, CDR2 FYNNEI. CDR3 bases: TGTGCCAGCAGTGATATAGTGTTCGGACAGCAGTACGAGCAGTACCTC. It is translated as CASSDIVFGQQYEQYL.

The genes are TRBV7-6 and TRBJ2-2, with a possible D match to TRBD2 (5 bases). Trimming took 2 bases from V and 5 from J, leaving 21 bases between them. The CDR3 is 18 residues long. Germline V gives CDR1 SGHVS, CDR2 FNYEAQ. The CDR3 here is CASSLKGASLQLTGELFF. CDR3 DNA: TGTGCCAGCAGCTTAAAGGGAGCTAGCCTCCAACTAACCGGGGAGCTGTTTTTT.

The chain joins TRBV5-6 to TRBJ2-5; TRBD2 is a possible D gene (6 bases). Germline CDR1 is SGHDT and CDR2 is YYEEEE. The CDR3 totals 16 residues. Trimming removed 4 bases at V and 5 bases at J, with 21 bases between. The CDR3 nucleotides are TGTGCCAGCAGCCGACCCGGAACGGGGGTACGGGAGACCCAGTACTTC. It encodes CASSRPGTGVRETQYF.

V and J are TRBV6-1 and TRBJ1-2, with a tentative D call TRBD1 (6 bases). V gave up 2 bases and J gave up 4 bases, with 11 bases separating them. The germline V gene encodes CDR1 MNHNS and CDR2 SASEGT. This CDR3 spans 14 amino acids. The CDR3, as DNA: TGTGCCAGCAGTGAATCGACAGGCCCCTATGGCTACACCTTC. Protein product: CASSESTGPYGYTF.

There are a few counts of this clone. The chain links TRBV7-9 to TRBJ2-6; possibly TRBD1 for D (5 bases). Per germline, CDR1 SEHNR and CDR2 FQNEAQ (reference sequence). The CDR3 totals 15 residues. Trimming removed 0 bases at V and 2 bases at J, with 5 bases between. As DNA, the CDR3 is TGTGCCAGCAGCTTAGCAGGGGCTGGGGCCAACGTCCTGACTTTC. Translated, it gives CASSLAGAGANVLTF. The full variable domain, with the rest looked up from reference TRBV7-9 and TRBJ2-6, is DTGVSQNPRHKITKRGQNVTFRCDPISEHNRLYWYRQTLGQGPEFLTYFQNEAQLEKSRLLSDRFSAERPKGSFSTLEIQRTEQGDSAMYLCASSLAGAGANVLTFGAGSRLTVL.